The 21 T cell receptor beta chains below all came from one sample that was sequenced in a study of blood T cell repertoires in COVID-19. TCRdb's table, derived via immunoSEQ multiplex PCR, lists solely in-frame clones and lacks some. This sample yields 150,000 to 200,000 clones, of which less than 85% are seen a single time; approximately 7.7% belongs to the top ten. Sequences were obtained from peripheral blood. These receptors were obtained from a woman aged 55 to 70 with COVID-19, enrolled during active disease.

V and J are TRBV5-8 and TRBJ1-1; 7 nucleotides line up with TRBD1. The germline V gene has CDR1 SGHTS and CDR2 YDEGEE. The CDR3 has 15 amino acids. V was clipped by 0 bases and J by 2 bases; unmatched bases: 4. In DNA form, the CDR3 reads TGTGCCAGCAGCTTGGTTGGGACAGCTAACACTGAAGCTTTCTTT. Encoded protein: CASSLVGTANTEAFF.

This chain joins TRBV6-5 and TRBJ2-1; 11 positions match TRBD1. The V gene's germline CDR1 is MNHEY and CDR2 SVGAGI. Unmatched junction bases numbered 9, after V lost 8 bases and J lost 6 bases. The length of the CDR3 is 15 residues. CDR3 bases: TGTGCCAGCGAGCACGGACAGGGGGCGCGCAATGAGCAGTTCTTC. This sequence encodes CASEHGQGARNEQFF.

CDR3 loop: CSVAGGSGRFSSYNEQFF. DNA of the CDR3: TGCAGCGTTGCTGGGGGCAGCGGGAGGTTTTCCTCCTACAATGAGCAGTTCTTC. This chain uses TRBV29-1 with TRBJ2-1; 9 bases align to TRBD2. V was pared by 4 bases and J by 0 bases, with 13 bases of the junction left unmatched. From germline, CDR1 is SQVTM and CDR2 ANQGSEA. The CDR3 runs to 18 residues.

The rearrangement links TRBV7-9 to TRBJ2-7, with 15 nucleotides matching TRBD2. This CDR3 is built from 17 residues. The V gene's germline CDR1 is SEHNR and CDR2 FQNEAQ (reference sequence). V was clipped by 5 bases and J by 3 bases; unmatched bases: 8. CDR3 in DNA: TGTGCCAGCAGCCGTGGACTAGCGGGAGGGGAAATCTACGAGCAGTACTTC. Protein: CASSRGLAGGEIYEQYF.

This clone showed up just a few times. This chain links TRBV19 with TRBJ2-6; 11 positions agree with TRBD1. Germline-derived CDR1 and CDR2 are LNHDA and SQIVND (reference sequence). V gave up 5 bases and J gave up 0 bases; unmatched junction bases: 0. There are 16 residues in the CDR3. In nucleotides, the CDR3 is TGTGCCAGTAGTGGGACAGGGGGCTCTGGGGCCAACGTCCTGACTTTC. This codes for CASSGTGGSGANVLTF.

This chain joins TRBV10-3 and TRBJ2-7, with TRBD1 matching over 10 bases. Trimming at V came to 5 bases and at J to 5 bases, leaving 6 bases not matched to a gene. Per germline, CDR1 ENHRY and CDR2 SYGVKD. This CDR3 spans 14 amino acids. Here the CDR3 DNA reads TGTGCCATCAGTCCCGGGACAGGGGTACACGAGCAGTACGTC. It translates to CAISPGTGVHEQYV.

The chain carries TRBV5-1 and TRBJ2-1; D uncertain. Trimming removed 2 bases at V and 6 bases at J, with 12 bases between. Germline CDR1 SGHRS, CDR2 YFSETQ. This CDR3 is 14 amino acids long. The CDR3 region is CASSLQYSANEQFF. In nucleotides, the CDR3 is TGCGCCAGCAGCTTACAGTATTCGGCCAATGAGCAGTTCTTC.

V is TRBV7-4 and J is TRBJ2-7; perhaps TRBD1 as D (6 bases). V lost 8 bases and J lost 2, with 16 bases in between. Germline V CDR1 and CDR2: SGHVT, SQSDAQ. This CDR3 has 14 residues. CDR3 in DNA: TGTGCCAGCTATTTAGGGGGTGACACCTACGAGCAGTACTTC. It specifies CASYLGGDTYEQYF.

The J gene is TRBJ2-7, the V gene TRBV7-2; D unclear. V lost 5 bases, J lost 1 base, and 3 bases lay in between. This CDR3 contains 11 residues. Germline lookup yields CDR1 SGHTA and CDR2 FQGNSA. CDR3 coding DNA: TGTGCCAGCAGCCCTTCCTACGAGCAGTACTTC. Translation gives CASSPSYEQYF. The full variable domain, rest sourced from reference TRBV7-2 and TRBJ2-7, is GAGVSQSPSNKVTEKGKDVELRCDPISGHTALYWYRQSLGQGLEFLIYFQGNSAPDKSGLPSDRFSAERTGGSVSTLTIQRTQQEDSAVYLCASSPSYEQYFGPGTRLTVT.

The sample holds a few counts of this clone. V gene TRBV27 combines with J gene TRBJ2-3, with 12 positions matching TRBD2. V was clipped by 10 bases and J by 5 bases; unmatched bases: 10. Germline V gene data show CDR1 as MNHEY and CDR2 as SMNVEV (reference sequence). The CDR3 has 15 residues. In nucleotides, the CDR3 is TGTGCCACAGGGGGTCTAGCGGGAGGGCGAGATACGCAGTATTTT. This sequence encodes CATGGLAGGRDTQYF.

The chain is built from TRBV29-1 and TRBJ2-7; no reliable D call. The germline CDR1 and CDR2 sequences are SQVTM and ANQGSEA. The germline V and J ends were trimmed by 5 bases and 2 bases, with 7 bases remaining between them. This CDR3 has 11 amino acids. The CDR3 DNA sequence: TGCAGCGTTCTTACAACCTACGAGCAGTACTTC. Its translation is CSVLTTYEQYF.

In DNA, the CDR3 is TGTGCCAGCAGCGACTCGGGGACAGGGGGCGCTGATGAAAAACTGTTTTTT. Protein sequence: CASSDSGTGGADEKLFF. V is TRBV3-1 (or the pseudogene TRBV3-2) and J is TRBJ1-4, with 12 positions matching TRBD1. CDR1 LGHDT and CDR2 YNNKEL come from the germline V gene (reference sequence). Losses at the gene ends were 5 bases for V and 6 bases for J; bases not matched to a gene: 10. The CDR3 spans 17 residues.

This chain uses TRBV7-9 with TRBJ2-1, with TRBD2 as a possible D gene (7 bases). Trimming pared 0 bases from V and 0 bases from J, leaving 9 bases between. In germline, CDR1 is SEHNR, CDR2 FQNEAQ (reference sequence). The CDR3 is 16 amino acids. The CDR3 spells CASSLAGGHSYNEQFF. The CDR3 DNA reads as TGTGCCAGCAGCTTAGCCGGGGGGCACTCCTACAATGAGCAGTTCTTC.

This clone appeared once. The chain combines TRBV19 with TRBJ2-2; no firm D call. The CDR3 totals 14 residues. Per the germline V gene, CDR1 is LNHDA and CDR2 is SQIVND (reference sequence). Trimming removed 3 bases from V and 6 bases from J, with 11 bases in between. The chain's CDR3 is CASSMGLGAGELFF. The CDR3 nucleotides are TGTGCCAGTAGTATGGGCCTCGGTGCCGGGGAGCTGTTTTTT. Full variable domain (rest looked up from reference TRBV19 and TRBJ2-2): DGGITQSPKYLFRKEGQNVTLSCEQNLNHDAMYWYRQDPGQGLRLIYYSQIVNDFQKGDIAEGYSVSREKKESFPLTVTSAQKNPTAFYLCASSMGLGAGELFFGEGSRLTVL.

The CDR3 bases are TGCGCCAGCAGCTTGGCGGGACTAGTTGCTAATGAGCAGTTCTTC. It codes for CASSLAGLVANEQFF. This chain uses TRBV5-1 with TRBJ2-1; 8 bases agree with TRBD2. The V gene's germline CDR1 is SGHRS and CDR2 YFSETQ. The V segment lost 0 bases and the J segment 7 bases; nucleotides outside the gene matches: 6. The CDR3 loop spans 15 amino acids.

About this clone: Other nucleotide sequences in the sample specify the same CDR3. This chain links TRBV9 with TRBJ1-5, with D unresolved. The CDR3 spans 15 residues. Germline V gene data show CDR1 as SGDLS and CDR2 as YYNGEE. The V end lost 0 bases, the J end lost 0 bases, and 7 bases lay between the germline ends. The CDR3 loop reads CASSVDGYSNQPQHF. The CDR3 DNA follows: TGTGCCAGCAGCGTAGACGGGTATAGCAATCAGCCCCAGCATTTT.

The V and J genes are TRBV6-6 and TRBJ2-3, with TRBD1 matching 7 bases. V was clipped by 7 bases and J by 4 bases; unmatched bases: 8. The germline V gene encodes CDR1 MNHNY and CDR2 SVGAGI (reference sequence). The CDR3 runs 14 residues. The CDR3 spells CASNSPDRADTQYF. The CDR3, as DNA: TGTGCCAGCAACAGTCCCGACAGGGCAGATACGCAGTATTTT.

This clone showed up just once. V is TRBV6-2 or TRBV6-3 and J is TRBJ1-2; TRBD1 matches 7 bases. Trimming at V came to 0 bases and at J to 6 bases, leaving 7 bases not matched to a gene. CDR3 length: 15 residues. Germline values: CDR1 MNHEY, CDR2 SVGEGT. The CDR3 DNA sequence: TGTGCCAGCAGTTACTCGGGACAGACCTCTGATGGCTACACCTTC. Amino acids: CASSYSGQTSDGYTF.

This chain uses TRBV10-3 with TRBJ2-1, with TRBD1 matching 8 bases. Germline CDR1 ENHRY, CDR2 SYGVKD. The CDR3 consists of 14 residues. With 6 bases clipped from V and 4 bases from J, the junction kept 5 bases outside the gene matches. CDR3 sequence: CAISLDRGYNEQFF. CDR3 coding DNA: TGTGCCATCAGCCTTGACAGGGGTTACAATGAGCAGTTCTTC.

This clone was seen more than once but under ten times. This rearrangement joins TRBV6-5 to TRBJ1-1; D is perhaps TRBD1 (6 bases). Between the trimmed V and J ends, which lost 6 bases and 1 base, there was a span of 15 bases. The CDR3 length is 15 residues. Germline V gene lookup returns CDR1 MNHEY and CDR2 SVGAGI. The CDR3 here is CASRPDSQKNTEAFF. The CDR3 bases are TGTGCCAGCAGACCGGACAGTCAAAAGAACACTGAAGCTTTCTTT.

The chain links TRBV7-2 to TRBJ1-5; no definite D call. The V gene lost 5 bases and the J gene lost 5 bases, with 10 bases spanning the gap. The CDR3 length is 13 residues. Germline V CDR1 and CDR2: SGHTA, FQGNSA. CDR3 region: CASSNGVYQPQHF. CDR3 bases: TGTGCCAGCAGCAACGGGGTATATCAGCCCCAGCATTTT.